This T cell receptor beta chain was observed in a study of response to subunit inactivated influenza vaccine. Study results and limitations: The authors put forward the suggestion that each seasonal influenza vaccination may bring in only a limited number of new T cells.

In regard to this clonotype: Its antigen is still unknown.

This CDR3 comprises 15 residues. Trimming took off 2 bases at V and 7 bases at J, with 15 bases between the two ends. The germline gives CDR1 MNHEY, CDR2 SVGAGI. TCRdb processed the RT-PCR reads anew with MiXCR; each CDR3 protein has one entry. The data hold about 300,000 distinct CDR3 sequences, with about a fifth observed a single time. The chain joins TRBV6-5 to TRBJ2-1, with unresolved D. The starting material was PBMCs from blood, obtained approximately 20 months after vaccination. This receptor was identified in a man between 50 and 69 years old who received an inactivated influenza vaccine. The CDR3 spells CASSYDGRIGNEQFF. The CDR3 region has the DNA TGTGCCAGCAGTTACGACGGACGAATTGGTAATGAGCAGTTCTTC.